The sequence of this TCR beta chain was determined in a study of blood T cell repertoires in COVID-19. About the research overall: Samples of COVID-19 (acute and convalescent) were obtained from the United States, Italy and Spain. T cells, B-cell-depleted T cells, or PBMCs provided the cDNA or gDNA that served as material.

The CDR3 contains 16 residues. Trimming removed 6 bases at V and 6 bases at J, with 21 bases between. Germline CDR1 is MDHEN and CDR2 is SYDVKM. Under the authors' procedure: Estimated nucleated cell counts came from reference gene primer amplification. The repertoire was sequenced with immunoSEQ multiplex PCR; TCRdb's copy has only in-frame clones and lacks some. From that table come the V and J calls and clone size; the DNA was used to work out D and trimming. The sample has about 280,000 clones; almost 85% are singletons. This receptor was obtained from a man over 45 with active or convalescent COVID-19. This chain links TRBV28 with TRBJ1-5; the D gene is possibly TRBD1 (5 bases). Source material: peripheral blood. The CDR3 loop reads CASSHLGSPGAQPQHF. As DNA, the CDR3 is TGTGCCAGCAGCCATCTGGGCAGCCCTGGGGCTCAGCCCCAGCATTTT.